This TCR beta chain came from a study of blood T cell repertoires in COVID-19 (dated by TCRdb to the early 2020s). In terms of the full investigation: Samples covering the acute and convalescent phases of COVID-19 were provided by collaborators in the United States, Italy and Spain. Samples came from the ongoing ImmuneRACE study (first 160 participants) plus 1,254 subjects from 6 global collaborators. A freely available public database, intended as a resource for researchers studying the immune response to SARS-CoV-2, is where the repertoires were released. The prospective study material was composed of cDNA or gDNA derived from T cells, B-cell-depleted T cells, or PBMCs. Deeply sampled blood TCRbeta repertoires from subjects exposed to, actively infected with, or recovered from COVID-19 were included in the dataset. Sample metadata almost always included a de-identified subject ID, COVID-19 status, age in years and sex. Where available, HLA class I and class II types were obtained from metadata supplied by the sample provider rather than from assay-based typing. The paper's findings and limits, for the study overall: Clinical and demographic metadata were provided uncurated, with the amount varying by source and participant.

CDR1 and CDR2 are drawn from the germline V gene: MNHNS, SASEGT. The germline V and J ends show losses of 0 bases and 0 bases respectively, and no gene match explains 1 base of the junction. Taken from cysteine to phenylalanine, the CDR3 has 16 residues. The read is trimmed to its CDR3 DNA, 48 bases read in frame from base 1. The immunoSEQ Assay, a bias-controlled multiplex PCR, was used to amplify TCRbeta CDR3 regions from genomic DNA. As for how the authors treated the data: The number of nucleated cells in each sample was estimated from the amplification of reference gene primers within the assay. Sequence reads were collapsed and filtered to measure the absolute abundance of every unique TCRbeta CDR3 rearrangement. Productive Simpson clonality was computed per sample as the square root of Simpson's diversity index over productive rearrangements. TCRdb took this table from immuneACCESS and kept in-frame rearrangements with V and J called. Such tables lack part of the clones; where checked against another copy, unresolved V genes explain under half of the gap, and the rest is unexplained. V, J and clone size are taken as reported in that table, and D and trimming were inferred from the DNA itself. This sample comprises around 250,000 clones, around 83% of them detected only once. The ten largest clonotypes hold less than 2% of the sample.

A second Seattle source provided samples from volunteer blood donors who had recovered from COVID-19. Whole blood was collected in K2EDTA tubes by collaborating institutions according to the institutions' own protocols. For TCRbeta analysis, collaborator samples were shipped as frozen whole blood, as isolated PBMCs, or as DNA extracted from either sample type. Remarks on this clone: The antigen this receptor binds is unknown. Base qualities are not recorded, but no much larger clone differs from it by a single base.

This TCR was sampled from a woman between 40 and 55 years old who had recovered from COVID-19. The rearranged chain carries TRBV6-1 and TRBJ2-1, with 8 junctional bases fitting TRBD1. Sequenced input: peripheral blood. The CDR3 here reads CASSEATGGSYNEQFF. The bases are TGTGCCAGCAGTGAAGCAACAGGGGGCTCCTACAATGAGCAGTTCTTC.